One and the same sample provided the 8 T cell receptor beta chains below, sequenced in a study of T cell changes during pregnancy in multiple sclerosis (dated by TCRdb to the late 2010s). The library came from the immunoSEQ multiplex PCR assay. TCRdb stores this immuneACCESS table with in-frame sequences only. Part of the clones is absent; in the studies checked, under half of the shortfall reflects unresolved V genes, and no reason is known for the rest. The sample data list more than 60,000 clones, and approximately 90% of these were observed just once. The top ten clonotypes cover 1.4% of the sample. Material: peripheral blood, obtained in the second trimester of pregnancy. All receptors come from a female donor with multiple sclerosis, enrolled in a pregnancy study.

The chain links TRBV10-2 to TRBJ2-1, with D possibly TRBD2 on 6 matching bases. The ends were cut back, 4 bases at V and 7 bases at J, with 8 bases in the middle. Per the germline V gene, CDR1 is WSHSY and CDR2 is SAAADI. The CDR3 contains 12 residues. The CDR3: CASSAGRNEQFF. In DNA form, the CDR3 reads TGCGCCAGCAGTGCGGGGAGGAATGAGCAGTTCTTC.

The V gene is TRBV18, the J gene TRBJ1-2; D gene unclear. The CDR3 totals 14 residues. V lost 6 bases to trimming and J lost 1 base, with 12 bases between them. CDR1 and CDR2 (germline): KGHSH, LQKENI. The CDR3 coding sequence is TGTGCCAGCTCCGACGCCCCGGGTAACTATGGCTACACCTTC. Translating it yields CASSDAPGNYGYTF.

This clone came up a few times. The gene calls are TRBV9 and TRBJ2-3, with TRBD2 matching 8 bases. Germline CDR1 is SGDLS and CDR2 is YYNGEE. Trimming cost V 4 bases and J 1 base; bases outside gene matches: 11. The CDR3 covers 17 residues. The CDR3 coding sequence is TGTGCCAGCAGCCCCCACCCCGGGCGGGAGGGCACAGATACGCAGTATTTT. Protein product: CASSPHPGREGTDTQYF.

The chain combines TRBV7-3 with TRBJ2-7; 11 bases line up with TRBD1. Germline loops: CDR1 SGHTA, CDR2 FQGTGA. The V gene end was trimmed by 3 bases and the J gene end by 7 bases; junction bases not matched to a gene: 5. The CDR3 runs to 14 residues. The CDR3 region has the DNA TGTGCCAGCAGCTTCGGACAGGGGGCGGTTGAGCAGTACTTC. This sequence encodes CASSFGQGAVEQYF. The variable domain in full, completed from reference TRBV7-3 and TRBJ2-7, reads GAGVSQTPSNKVTEKGKYVELRCDPISGHTALYWYRQSLGQGPEFLIYFQGTGAADDSGLPNDRFFAVRPEGSVSTLKIQRTERGDSAVYLCASSFGQGAVEQYFGPGTRLTVT.

This rearrangement joins TRBV4-2 to TRBJ2-7; 8 positions agree with TRBD2. Germline V gene lookup returns CDR1 LGHNA and CDR2 YNFKEQ. The V gene end was trimmed by 5 bases and the J gene end by 0 bases; junction bases not matched to a gene: 3. The CDR3 has 14 amino acids. The CDR3 DNA reads TGTGCCAGCAGCGATAGCGGGGCCTCCTACGAGCAGTACTTC. Its translation is CASSDSGASYEQYF.

This sequence joins TRBV6-1 and TRBJ2-1; D unresolved. V dropped 2 bases and J dropped 4 bases, with 12 bases sitting between them. Looked up from germline, CDR1 is MNHNS and CDR2 is SASEGT. The CDR3 totals 15 residues. CDR3 protein: CASSEMVGLYNEQFF. CDR3 in DNA: TGTGCCAGCAGTGAAATGGTTGGGCTTTACAATGAGCAGTTCTTC.

This clone was seen once. The chain employs TRBV11-2 and TRBJ2-5; possible D gene TRBD2, 5 bases. The CDR3 is made up of 14 amino acids. Per germline, CDR1 SGHAT and CDR2 FQNNGV. The V end lost 5 bases, the J end lost 2 bases, and 12 bases lay between the germline ends. The DNA of the CDR3 is TGTGCCAGCAGCCCCCCGGGGAGTCAAGAGACCCAGTACTTC. This codes for CASSPPGSQETQYF.

The chain carries TRBV9 and TRBJ2-3; D is perhaps TRBD2 (7 bases). Trimming removed 1 base at V and 4 bases at J, with 10 bases between. The CDR3 is 14 amino acids. From germline, CDR1 is SGDLS and CDR2 YYNGEE. The DNA of the CDR3 is TGTGCCAGCAGCGTACGGGGGGCTGCAGATACGCAGTATTTT. It codes for CASSVRGAADTQYF.